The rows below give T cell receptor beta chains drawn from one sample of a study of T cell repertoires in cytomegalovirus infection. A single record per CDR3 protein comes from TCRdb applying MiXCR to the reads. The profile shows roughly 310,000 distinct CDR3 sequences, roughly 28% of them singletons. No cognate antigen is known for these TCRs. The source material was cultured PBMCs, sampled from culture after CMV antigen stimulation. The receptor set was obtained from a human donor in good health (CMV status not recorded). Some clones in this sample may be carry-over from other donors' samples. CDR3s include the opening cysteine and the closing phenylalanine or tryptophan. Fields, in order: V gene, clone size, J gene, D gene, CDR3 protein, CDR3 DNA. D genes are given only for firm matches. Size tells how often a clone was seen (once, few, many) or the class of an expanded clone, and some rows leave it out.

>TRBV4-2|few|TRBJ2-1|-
CASSPVGANEQFF
TGTGCCAGCAGCCCTGTTGGGGCTAATGAGCAGTTCTTC
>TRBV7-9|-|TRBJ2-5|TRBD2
CASSFRRTSGRETQYF
TGTGCCAGCAGCTTCCGAAGGACTAGCGGGAGAGAGACCCAGTACTTC
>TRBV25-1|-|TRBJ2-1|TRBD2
CASSGLGGRAYNEQFF
TGTGCCAGCAGTGGGTTGGGCGGGAGGGCTTACAATGAGCAGTTCTTC
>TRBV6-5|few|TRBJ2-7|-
CASSYSGRVREGSYEQYF
TGTGCCAGCAGTTACTCAGGGCGAGTCAGGGAAGGGTCTTACGAGCAGTACTTC
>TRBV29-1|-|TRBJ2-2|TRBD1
CSRRQGNTGELFF
TGCAGCCGCCGACAGGGAAACACCGGGGAGCTGTTTTTT
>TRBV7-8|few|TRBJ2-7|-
CASKAATSSYEQYF
TGTGCCAGCAAGGCGGCCACAAGCTCCTACGAGCAGTACTTC
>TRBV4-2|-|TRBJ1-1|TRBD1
CASSQGQGIYTEAFF
TGTGCCAGCAGCCAGGGACAGGGTATTTACACTGAAGCTTTCTTT
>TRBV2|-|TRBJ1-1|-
CASRGTRGNTEAFF
TGTGCCAGCAGGGGTACCAGGGGTAACACTGAAGCTTTCTTT
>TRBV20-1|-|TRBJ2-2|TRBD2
CSARGGTSGANTGELFF
TGCAGTGCTAGGGGGGGGACTAGCGGGGCGAACACCGGGGAGCTGTTTTTT
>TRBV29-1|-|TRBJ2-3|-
CSAMPVGTDTQYF
TGCAGCGCAATGCCTGTCGGCACAGATACGCAGTATTTT
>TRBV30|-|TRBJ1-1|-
CAWSGQLLGTEAFF
TGTGCCTGGAGTGGCCAGCTTTTGGGCACTGAAGCTTTCTTT
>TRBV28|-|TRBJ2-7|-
CASSLGGAVGKQYF
TGTGCCAGCAGTTTAGGGGGGGCGGTGGGAAAGCAGTACTTC
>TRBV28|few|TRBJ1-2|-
CASTTVGTPYGYTF
TGTGCCAGCACCACCGTCGGGACACCATATGGCTACACCTTC
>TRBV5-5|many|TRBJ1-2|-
CASSFGTHTNYGYTF
TGTGCCAGCAGCTTCGGGACGCATACTAACTATGGCTACACCTTC
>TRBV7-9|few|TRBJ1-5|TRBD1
CASERDRDQPQHF
TGTGCCAGCGAGAGGGACAGGGATCAGCCCCAGCATTTT
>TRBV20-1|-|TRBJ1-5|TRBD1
CSAPADREWGQPQHF
TGCAGTGCTCCTGCGGACAGGGAGTGGGGTCAGCCCCAGCATTTT
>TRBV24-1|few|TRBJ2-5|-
CATSDSRGSGETQYF
TGTGCCACCAGTGATTCAAGGGGATCGGGAGAGACCCAGTACTTC
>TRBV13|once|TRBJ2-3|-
CASSSTGRGTDTQYF
TGTGCCAGCAGCTCAACAGGGCGCGGCACAGATACGCAGTATTTT
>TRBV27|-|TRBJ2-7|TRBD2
CASSNGLAGSSYEQYF
TGTGCCAGCAGCAACGGACTAGCGGGAAGCTCCTACGAGCAGTACTTC
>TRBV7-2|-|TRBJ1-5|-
CASSLGVRVMDNQPQHF
TGTGCCAGCAGCTTAGGCGTAAGGGTTATGGACAATCAGCCCCAGCATTTT
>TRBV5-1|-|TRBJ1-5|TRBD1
CASRNGTGNHQPQHF
TGCGCCAGCAGGAACGGGACAGGGAATCATCAGCCCCAGCATTTT
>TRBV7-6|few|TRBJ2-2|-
CASSFYSNTGELFF
TGTGCCAGCAGCTTCTACTCGAACACCGGGGAGCTGTTTTTT
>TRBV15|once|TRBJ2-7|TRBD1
CATSSEIPGTGDF
TGTGCCACCAGCAGTGAAATACCGGGGACAGGGGACTTC
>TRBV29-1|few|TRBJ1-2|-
CSVLSLRAGNYGYTF
TGCAGCGTTTTAAGCCTTCGCGCAGGGAACTATGGCTACACCTTC
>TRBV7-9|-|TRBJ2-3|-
CASSFVAGTTDTQYF
TGTGCCAGCAGCTTTGTCGCGGGAACCACAGATACGCAGTATTTT
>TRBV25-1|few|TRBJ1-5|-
CASSGRSNQPQHF
TGTGCCAGCAGCGGACGTAGCAATCAGCCCCAGCATTTT
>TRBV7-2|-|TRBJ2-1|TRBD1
CASERRPGGRGAGSYNEQFF
TGTGCCAGCGAGAGGAGGCCAGGGGGCCGGGGTGCGGGCTCCTACAATGAGCAGTTCTTC
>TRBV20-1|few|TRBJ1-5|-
CSAAQPQHF
TGCAGTGCTGCTCAGCCCCAGCATTTT
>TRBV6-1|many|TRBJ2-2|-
CASSEWPERTGELFF
TGTGCCAGCAGTGAATGGCCTGAGCGGACCGGGGAGCTGTTTTTT
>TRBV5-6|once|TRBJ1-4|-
CASSPADRSEKLFF
TGTGCCAGCAGCCCGGCCGACCGATCTGAAAAACTGTTTTTT
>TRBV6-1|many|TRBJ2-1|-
CASRPSRRSYNEQFF
TGTGCCAGCAGACCTAGCAGGAGGTCCTACAATGAGCAGTTCTTC
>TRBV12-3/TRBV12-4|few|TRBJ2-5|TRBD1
CASSPGTDQETQYF
TGTGCCAGCAGTCCCGGGACAGACCAAGAGACCCAGTACTTC
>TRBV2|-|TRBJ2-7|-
CASSEGVLTYEQYF
TGTGCCAGCAGTGAAGGGGTTTTGACCTACGAGCAGTACTTC
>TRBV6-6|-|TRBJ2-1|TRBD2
CASSALAGGLYNEQFF
TGTGCCAGCAGTGCGCTAGCGGGAGGACTGTACAATGAGCAGTTCTTC
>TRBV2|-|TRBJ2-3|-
CASSVYPDTQYF
TGTGCCAGCAGTGTTTATCCAGATACGCAGTATTTT
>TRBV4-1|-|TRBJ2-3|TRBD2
CASSPTGLADFTDTQYF
TGCGCCAGCAGCCCTACAGGACTAGCGGATTTCACAGATACGCAGTATTTT
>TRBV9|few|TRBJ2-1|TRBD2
CASSASGTSKNEQFF
TGTGCCAGCAGCGCCTCCGGGACTAGCAAAAATGAGCAGTTCTTC
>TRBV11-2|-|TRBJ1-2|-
CASSPTPYGYTF
TGTGCCAGCAGCCCGACCCCCTATGGCTACACCTTC
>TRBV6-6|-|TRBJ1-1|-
CASSRRGSNTEAFF
TGTGCCAGCAGCCGCAGGGGTTCGAACACTGAAGCTTTCTTT
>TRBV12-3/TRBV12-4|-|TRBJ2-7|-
CASSSRTDYSSYEQYF
TGTGCCAGCAGTTCCCGGACTGATTATAGCTCCTACGAGCAGTACTTC
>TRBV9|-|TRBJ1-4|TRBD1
CASTPTGDAEKLFF
TGTGCCAGCACGCCAACAGGGGACGCTGAAAAACTGTTTTTT
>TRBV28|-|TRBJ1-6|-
CASSFGATVNNSPLHF
TGTGCCAGCAGTTTTGGTGCGACAGTAAATAATTCACCCCTCCACTTT
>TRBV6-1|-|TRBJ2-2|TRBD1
CASSFDRGAGELFF
TGTGCCAGCAGCTTCGACAGGGGAGCCGGGGAGCTGTTTTTT
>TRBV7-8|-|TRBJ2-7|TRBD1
CASSKQGDEQYF
TGTGCCAGCAGCAAACAGGGGGACGAGCAGTACTTC
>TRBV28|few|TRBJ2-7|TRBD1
CASTPNRGAYEQYF
TGTGCCAGCACCCCCAACAGGGGCGCTTACGAGCAGTACTTC
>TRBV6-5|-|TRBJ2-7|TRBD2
CASTLAEKPYEQYF
TGTGCCAGCACCCTAGCGGAGAAGCCCTACGAGCAGTACTTC
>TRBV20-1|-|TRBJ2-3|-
CSARVETRSTDTQYF
TGCAGTGCTAGGGTCGAGACTAGGAGCACAGATACGCAGTATTTT
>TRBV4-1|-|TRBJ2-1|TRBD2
CASSQVDMGLSSYNEQFF
TGCGCCAGCAGCCAAGTCGACATGGGACTAAGCTCCTACAATGAGCAGTTCTTC
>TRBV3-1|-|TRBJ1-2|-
CASSQDYREGYTF
TGTGCCAGCAGCCAAGATTATCGGGAAGGCTACACCTTC
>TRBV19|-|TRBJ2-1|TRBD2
CASSIRLAGALYNEQFF
TGTGCCAGTAGTATAAGACTAGCGGGAGCCCTGTACAATGAGCAGTTCTTC
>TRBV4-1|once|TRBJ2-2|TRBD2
CASSQGRVSGELFF
TGTGCCAGCAGCCAAGGGAGGGTGTCCGGGGAGCTGTTTTTT
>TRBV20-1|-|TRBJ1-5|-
CSARDVGAVWGQPQHF
TGCAGTGCTAGAGATGTGGGGGCAGTCTGGGGTCAGCCCCAGCATTTT